These 13 T cell receptor beta chains came from one sample sequenced in a study of blood T cell repertoires in COVID-19. Clones were sequenced by immunoSEQ multiplex PCR, and TCRdb holds only the in-frame ones, with some missing. The sample consists of under 300,000 clones, 70% to 85% of them appearing once. The sample was peripheral blood. The receptors derive from a woman in her 40s with active or convalescent COVID-19.

V usage is TRBV7-9 and J usage is TRBJ2-2, with 7 bases that match TRBD1. Germline CDR1 SEHNR, CDR2 FQNEAQ (reference sequence). This CDR3 contains 14 residues. V lost 3 bases and J lost 16; bases outside the gene matches: 14. The DNA of the CDR3 is TGTGCCAGCAGCTTGTCTAGTTCGGCAGGGGGACCGTTTTTT. Amino acid sequence: CASSLSSSAGGPFF.

The chain carries TRBV15 and TRBJ1-6, with a possible D match to TRBD1 (5 bases). The ends were cut back, 5 bases at V and 7 bases at J, with 12 bases in the middle. The V gene's germline CDR1 is LNHNV and CDR2 YYDKDF (reference sequence). The CDR3 has 14 amino acids. CDR3 DNA sequence: TGTGCCACCAGCCTCGGGGGAGAGAATTCACCCCTCCACTTT. This translates into CATSLGGENSPLHF.

The chain combines TRBV28 with TRBJ1-3, with D hard to call. V was trimmed by 4 bases and J by 0 bases, leaving 10 bases between them. The CDR3 runs to 15 residues. Germline lookup yields CDR1 MDHEN and CDR2 SYDVKM. CDR3 DNA sequence: TGTGCCAGCAGTTGGCCATTTGGCTCTGGAAACACCATATATTTT. Translating it yields CASSWPFGSGNTIYF.

This clone was seen once. V usage is TRBV24-1 and J usage is TRBJ1-4; no definite D call. CDR1 and CDR2 (germline): KGHDR, SFDVKD. The ends were cut back, 3 bases at V and 6 bases at J, with 13 bases in the middle. This CDR3 contains 15 residues. The CDR3 bases are TGTGCCACCAGTGATAAGAGGGCAGGAGATGAAAAACTGTTTTTT. It translates to CATSDKRAGDEKLFF.

V gene TRBV9 combines with J gene TRBJ2-3; 7 bases are shared with TRBD2. Trimming removed 3 bases from V and 4 bases from J; junction bases left unmatched: 11. Germline V gives CDR1 SGDLS, CDR2 YYNGEE. The CDR3 runs to 16 residues. In DNA form, the CDR3 reads TGTGCCAGCAGCGGGGGGAGAAGCGGGGTAGCAGATACGCAGTATTTT. Protein sequence: CASSGGRSGVADTQYF.

V gene TRBV29-1 combines with J gene TRBJ1-2; 10 nucleotides line up with TRBD1. Germline V CDR1 and CDR2: SQVTM, ANQGSEA. J gave up 8 bases and V 3 bases, and 9 bases lay outside the gene matches. This CDR3 region has 14 residues. The CDR3 nucleotides are TGCAGCGTTGAGGGACAGGGGACTCTCGGGGGCTACACCTTC. Translation gives CSVEGQGTLGGYTF.

The rearrangement links TRBV18 to TRBJ1-1, with D unclear. Trimming cost V 0 bases and J 5 bases, with 7 bases left between them. Germline-derived CDR1 and CDR2 are KGHSH and LQKENI. The CDR3 totals 13 residues. DNA for the CDR3: TGTGCCAGCTCACCACCGTACGGGACTGAAGCTTTCTTT. Translated: CASSPPYGTEAFF.

V usage is TRBV9 and J usage is TRBJ1-2; D possibly corresponds to TRBD1 (5 bases). V was clipped by 0 bases and J by 7 bases, with 10 bases between them. The CDR3 runs to 13 residues. In germline, CDR1 is SGDLS, CDR2 YYNGEE. The CDR3 loop is CASSVGPGGGYTF. The CDR3 nucleotides are TGTGCCAGCAGCGTAGGTCCCGGGGGTGGCTACACCTTC. The full variable domain, rest sourced from reference TRBV9 and TRBJ1-2, is DSGVTQTPKHLITATGQRVTLRCSPRSGDLSVYWYQQSLDQGLQFLIQYYNGEERAKGNILERFSAQQFPDLHSELNLSSLELGDSALYFCASSVGPGGGYTFGSGTRLTVV.

The chain has TRBV3-1 (or the pseudogene TRBV3-2) and TRBJ2-7, with D maybe TRBD1 (6 bases). Trimming removed 4 bases at V and 3 bases at J, with 16 bases between. The CDR3 spans 15 residues. CDR1 is LGHDT, CDR2 YNNKEL, per germline (reference sequence). Here the CDR3 DNA reads TGTGCCAGCAGCCCTGGGACAAGTTCTATCTACGAGCAGTACGTC. The encoded protein is CASSPGTSSIYEQYV.

V and J are TRBV6-1 and TRBJ2-1, with D possibly matching TRBD2 (6 bases). CDR3 length equals 15 residues. V shed 3 bases and J shed 2 bases, with 11 bases lying between them. Looked up from germline, CDR1 is MNHNS and CDR2 is SASEGT. The CDR3 protein is CASSEFPSAYNEQFF. The CDR3 nucleotides read TGTGCCAGCAGTGAGTTCCCTAGCGCCTACAATGAGCAGTTCTTC.

The CDR3 is CASSSLPSLTSGGYTF. In DNA form, the CDR3 reads TGTGCCAGCAGTTCCTTACCTTCCCTGACATCTGGGGGCTACACCTTC. V and J are TRBV5-5 and TRBJ1-2; no definite D call. The CDR3 contains 16 residues. The germline V gene encodes CDR1 SGHKS and CDR2 YYEKEE (reference sequence). Trimming cost V 5 bases and J 8 bases, with 25 bases left between them.

The V call is TRBV28, the J call TRBJ1-1; 7 positions agree with TRBD1. Germline CDR1 reads MDHEN; CDR2 reads SYDVKM. The CDR3 totals 11 residues. V lost 6 bases to trimming and J lost 8 bases; unmatched junction nucleotides: 3. CDR3 region: CASRTGQEAFF. In DNA, the CDR3 is TGTGCCAGCAGAACGGGACAGGAAGCTTTCTTT.

CDR3 sequence reads: CASSSAGVGTDTQYF. In DNA form, the CDR3 reads TGCGCCAGCAGCTCAGCGGGGGTCGGCACAGATACGCAGTATTTT. V and J are TRBV5-1 and TRBJ2-3; TRBD2 matches 8 bases. The CDR3 sequence is 15 residues long. Germline assignment: CDR1 SGHRS and CDR2 YFSETQ. Trimming took 3 bases from V and 1 from J; bases not matched to a gene: 4.